The 25 T cell receptor beta chains below were found in one sample sequenced in a study of blood T cell repertoires in COVID-19. Profiled with immunoSEQ multiplex PCR; TCRdb holds only in-frame clones, not every one. The sample holds about 100,000 clones, approximately 90% seen once. The sample taken for sequencing was peripheral blood. These receptors were obtained from a man aged 60 to 69 with acute or convalescent COVID-19.

The chain recombines TRBV27 with TRBJ2-1; D possibly corresponds to TRBD2 (6 bases). CDR3 length equals 15 residues. V lost 7 bases, J lost 9 bases, and 22 bases lay in between. Germline V CDR1 and CDR2: MNHEY, SMNVEV (reference sequence). This CDR3 is CASTQGAGPPIEQFF. In DNA, the CDR3 is TGTGCCAGCACTCAAGGGGCGGGGCCTCCGATTGAGCAGTTCTTC.

This clone occurred once. This chain links TRBV11-2 with TRBJ2-3, with 7 bases identical to TRBD2. Germline-derived CDR1 and CDR2 are SGHAT and FQNNGV. V lost 5 bases to trimming and J lost 1 base; unmatched junction nucleotides: 9. CDR3 length: 16 amino acids. The chain's CDR3 is CASSPRAGKGTDTQYF. The CDR3 DNA reads as TGTGCCAGCAGCCCTAGAGCGGGAAAAGGCACAGATACGCAGTATTTT.

V usage is TRBV27 and J usage is TRBJ1-1, with D possibly TRBD1 on 6 matching bases. The CDR3 is made up of 13 amino acids. Germline CDR1 MNHEY, CDR2 SMNVEV (reference sequence). Trimming shortened V by 5 bases and J by 5 bases, and 12 bases separated the two germline ends. The CDR3 here is CASSLQRGTEAFF. Here the CDR3 DNA reads TGTGCCAGCAGTCTGCAGAGGGGGACTGAAGCTTTCTTT.

V gene TRBV7-2 combines with J gene TRBJ1-2; 8 bases are a match to TRBD1. With 5 bases clipped from V and 2 bases from J, the junction kept 4 bases outside the gene matches. CDR1 and CDR2 from the germline V gene are SGHTA and FQGNSA. The CDR3 has 14 residues. The CDR3 loop is CASSGRQGNYGYTF. The CDR3 nucleotides read TGTGCCAGCAGCGGCCGACAGGGGAACTATGGCTACACCTTC.

The rearrangement joins TRBV19 to TRBJ2-5; possible D gene TRBD2, 5 bases. This CDR3 comprises 13 residues. CDR1 and CDR2 (germline): LNHDA, SQIVND (reference sequence). V was cut by 10 bases and J by 7 bases, with 19 bases left in between. As DNA, the CDR3 is TGTGCCACCTCGGACTTGCGTCCAGGGACCCAGTACTTC. Translated: CATSDLRPGTQYF.

The count of this clone is one. This rearrangement joins TRBV7-9 to TRBJ2-3; TRBD2 aligns across 13 bases. CDR3 length: 18 residues. The germline gives CDR1 SEHNR, CDR2 FQNEAQ (reference sequence). Losses at the gene ends were 6 bases for V and 1 base for J; bases not matched to a gene: 10. The CDR3 protein is CASRPTSGRVFGTDTQYF. The CDR3 DNA is TGTGCCAGCAGACCCACTAGCGGGAGGGTTTTTGGCACAGATACGCAGTATTTT.

The chain has TRBV11-3 and TRBJ2-1; unclear D gene. CDR1 is SGHNT, CDR2 YENEEA, per germline. V lost 5 bases and J lost 2, with 10 bases in between. The CDR3 consists of 14 residues. The CDR3 sequence: CASSARMPYNEQFF. The CDR3 DNA sequence: TGTGCCAGCAGCGCGCGTATGCCCTACAATGAGCAGTTCTTC.

This CDR3 is CASSSDRSINYGYTF. The CDR3 nucleotides read TGTGCCAGCAGCTCGGACAGGAGTATTAACTATGGCTACACCTTC. The genes are TRBV11-2 and TRBJ1-2; 7 positions agree with TRBD1. V lost 4 bases and J lost 1; bases outside the gene matches: 6. Germline V gives CDR1 SGHAT, CDR2 FQNNGV. The CDR3 runs to 15 residues.

This chain links TRBV24-1 with TRBJ1-3; D is uncertain. V was shortened by 3 bases and J by 4 bases, with 12 bases between the two germline ends. Germline CDR1 reads KGHDR; CDR2 reads SFDVKD. CDR3 length equals 15 residues. Here the CDR3 reads CATSDSLGRGNTIYF. The CDR3 nucleotides are TGTGCCACCAGTGATAGCCTCGGCAGGGGAAACACCATATATTTT.

The chain combines TRBV11-2 with TRBJ1-1; 9 nucleotides line up with TRBD1. From germline, CDR1 is SGHAT and CDR2 FQNNGV. Trimming at V came to 10 bases and at J to 7 bases, leaving 10 bases not matched to a gene. The CDR3 is 13 residues long. The CDR3 sequence: CATEGQGVFEAFF. The CDR3 DNA follows: TGTGCCACCGAGGGACAGGGAGTCTTTGAAGCTTTCTTT.

J is TRBJ2-3 and V is TRBV5-1; TRBD2 is a possible D gene (6 bases). V was cut by 4 bases and J by 5 bases, with 14 bases left in between. The CDR3 is made up of 14 amino acids. Per germline, CDR1 SGHRS and CDR2 YFSETQ. CDR3: CASSPVGEVDTQYF. Here the CDR3 DNA reads TGCGCCAGCAGCCCTGTGGGGGAGGTAGATACGCAGTATTTT.

The gene calls are TRBV2 and TRBJ2-1; D is uncertain. The CDR3 totals 16 residues. Trimming pared 0 bases from V and 9 bases from J, leaving 18 bases between. Germline loops: CDR1 SNHLY, CDR2 FYNNEI. The CDR3 DNA reads as TGTGCCAGCAGTGAAGCGGGTGGGCCAACCCTCGCTGAGCAGTTCTTC. It encodes CASSEAGGPTLAEQFF. Drawing the rest from reference TRBV2 and TRBJ2-1, the complete variable domain is EPEVTQTPSHQVTQMGQEVILRCVPISNHLYFYWYRQILGQKVEFLVSFYNNEISEKSEIFDDQFSVERPDGSNFTLKIRSTKLEDSAMYFCASSEAGGPTLAEQFFGPGTRLTVL.

V and J are TRBV28 and TRBJ1-6, with D tentatively TRBD1 (5 bases). Trimming pared 3 bases from V and 3 bases from J, leaving 6 bases between. Germline-derived CDR1 and CDR2 are MDHEN and SYDVKM. CDR3 length: 14 amino acids. CDR3 loop: CASSFDSYNSPLHF. CDR3 in DNA: TGTGCCAGCAGTTTCGACAGCTATAATTCACCCCTCCACTTT.

The chain recombines TRBV5-1 with TRBJ2-7; 9 bases are shared with TRBD1. The CDR3 runs 15 residues. Germline CDR1 is SGHRS and CDR2 is YFSETQ. Unmatched junction bases numbered 6, after V lost 3 bases and J lost 2 bases. The CDR3: CASSSGTGTTYEQYF. The CDR3 DNA reads TGCGCCAGCAGCTCTGGGACAGGGACCACCTACGAGCAGTACTTC. Full variable domain (rest looked up from reference TRBV5-1 and TRBJ2-7): KAGVTQTPRYLIKTRGQQVTLSCSPISGHRSVSWYQQTPGQGLQFLFEYFSETQRNKGNFPGRFSGRQFSNSRSEMNVSTLELGDSALYLCASSSGTGTTYEQYFGPGTRLTVT.

Note on this clone: Other DNA sequences in the same sample also yield this CDR3. The rearrangement links TRBV19 to TRBJ2-2; D is perhaps TRBD1 (5 bases). Looked up from germline, CDR1 is LNHDA and CDR2 is SQIVND (reference sequence). V shed 1 base and J shed 1 base, with 7 bases lying between them. The CDR3 totals 15 residues. The CDR3 sequence: CASSIVRVNTGELFF. CDR3 in DNA: TGTGCCAGTAGTATAGTCAGGGTGAACACCGGGGAGCTGTTTTTT.

V gene TRBV7-3 combines with J gene TRBJ2-2; 7 nucleotides agree with TRBD2. Looked up from germline, CDR1 is SGHTA and CDR2 is FQGTGA. V lost 1 base to trimming and J lost 7 bases; unmatched junction nucleotides: 9. The CDR3 loop spans 16 amino acids. The CDR3: CASSLNGRSVNGELFF. In nucleotides, the CDR3 is TGTGCCAGCAGCTTAAACGGGAGGAGTGTCAACGGGGAGCTGTTTTTT.

The rearrangement links TRBV6-6 to TRBJ1-1; 11 nucleotides agree with TRBD1. CDR1 is MNHNY, CDR2 SVGAGI, per germline (reference sequence). This CDR3 is 16 amino acids long. The ends lost 5 bases at V and 3 bases at J; junction bases unmatched: 8. In DNA form, the CDR3 reads TGTGCCAGCAGTCCTACCGGGACAGGGGGATACACTGAAGCTTTCTTT. Protein: CASSPTGTGGYTEAFF.

This chain connects TRBV10-3 to TRBJ2-3; the D gene is possibly TRBD2 (5 bases). With 10 bases removed from V and 4 bases from J, the gap between germline ends came to 21 bases. CDR1 ENHRY and CDR2 SYGVKD come from the germline V gene. This CDR3 is 15 amino acids long. The CDR3 reads CATRPTSSLPDTQYF. CDR3 coding DNA: TGTGCCACGAGGCCTACTAGTTCTCTCCCAGATACGCAGTATTTT.

The V call is TRBV28, the J call TRBJ1-2; 7 bases fit TRBD1. The CDR3 consists of 15 residues. Trimming cost V 6 bases and J 0 bases; bases outside gene matches: 7. CDR1 MDHEN and CDR2 SYDVKM come from the germline V gene. CDR3 loop: CASSPRDRPNYGYTF. CDR3 in DNA: TGTGCCAGCAGCCCCAGGGACAGACCTAACTATGGCTACACCTTC.

The chain links TRBV28 to TRBJ1-5, with 12 bases fitting TRBD1. Germline CDR1 is MDHEN and CDR2 is SYDVKM. The CDR3 has 15 residues. Trimming removed 6 bases from V and 6 bases from J; junction bases left unmatched: 6. The chain's CDR3 is CASRGQGARSQPQHF. Here the CDR3 DNA reads TGTGCCAGCAGGGGACAGGGGGCGCGGAGTCAGCCCCAGCATTTT.

V usage is TRBV10-3 and J usage is TRBJ2-1, with 9 bases fitting TRBD2. Germline trimming cut 1 base from V and 10 bases from J; bases unmatched to any gene: 8. In germline, CDR1 is ENHRY, CDR2 SYGVKD. The length of the CDR3 is 15 residues. The CDR3 sequence is CAISEFAGGPEEQFF. The CDR3 coding sequence is TGTGCCATCAGTGAGTTTGCGGGAGGGCCGGAGGAGCAGTTCTTC.

The chain carries TRBV12-3 or TRBV12-4 and TRBJ2-2; 10 nucleotides line up with TRBD2. CDR3 length equals 13 residues. After removal of 8 bases from V and 10 bases from J, the junction contained 7 bases not matched to a gene. CDR3 sequence reads: CASRSLAGLELFF. The CDR3 region has the DNA TGTGCCAGCCGTTCACTAGCGGGATTGGAGCTGTTTTTT.

The chain is built from TRBV12-3 or TRBV12-4 and TRBJ1-6, with D perhaps matching TRBD1 (6 bases). V was clipped by 5 bases and J by 10 bases, with 12 bases between them. The length of the CDR3 is 13 residues. The CDR3 here is CASSNRVGSPLHF. In DNA, the CDR3 is TGTGCCAGCAGTAACAGGGTTGGCTCACCCCTCCACTTT.

The chain has TRBV19 and TRBJ2-1, with 7 nucleotides matching TRBD2. The ends lost 4 bases at V and 4 bases at J; junction bases unmatched: 4. Germline CDR1 is LNHDA and CDR2 is SQIVND (reference sequence). The CDR3 covers 14 residues. The CDR3 loop reads CASSNGREYNEQFF. DNA of the CDR3: TGTGCCAGTAGTAACGGGCGGGAGTACAATGAGCAGTTCTTC.

The gene calls are TRBV6-1 and TRBJ2-3; possibly TRBD1 for D (6 bases). The CDR3 runs to 13 residues. V was cut by 3 bases and J by 3 bases, with 7 bases left in between. CDR1 and CDR2 from the germline V gene are MNHNS and SASEGT. The CDR3 region has the DNA TGTGCCAGCAGTGATCAGGGGACAGATACGCAGTATTTT. Protein product: CASSDQGTDTQYF.